This TCR beta chain was observed in a study of vaccination and CD4 T cells after COVID-19. Study information: From HCoV-229E, HCoV-OC43, HCoV-NL63 and SARS-CoV-2, overlapping spike peptides were used to stimulate the cells.

Treatment denoted: approximately nine-day PBMC culture with coronavirus spike peptide pools or control peptides (ViraFEST assay). The cultures had half their medium swapped for fresh IL-2 medium on days 3 and 7. When approximately nine days of culture had elapsed, CD4+ T cells were isolated by negative selection. With 4 bases removed from V and 0 bases from J, the gap between germline ends came to 13 bases. The germline V gene has CDR1 SGHVS and CDR2 FNYEAQ. The CDR3 consists of 15 residues. A word on this clonotype: As yet, its antigen is unknown.

With the Oncomine TCR Beta short-read assay, DNA from cultured CD4+ T cells was sequenced. TCRdb ran MiXCR on the PCR reads and lists one entry per CDR3 protein. The sample consists of fewer than 9,000 distinct CDR3 sequences, about three quarters of them appearing once. This chain links TRBV7-6 with TRBJ2-7, with a tentative D call TRBD1 (6 bases). The receptor was derived from a human donor who had recovered from COVID-19. The sequencing input was CD4+ T cells from blood, cultured in vitro. The CDR3 coding sequence is TGTGCCAGCAGCTCCACCCGGACAGCCTCCTACGAGCAGTACTTC. This codes for CASSSTRTASYEQYF.